The rows below give T cell receptor beta chains drawn from one sample of a study of T-cell memory formation after mild COVID-19. MiXCR, run by TCRdb on the 5' RACE reads, gives a single entry per CDR3 protein. This sample carries fewer than 500,000 distinct CDR3 sequences, 20% to 30% of them seen once, and the ten largest clones take under 15%. Sequences were obtained from PBMCs or a T cell subset sorted from them (not recorded which). Receptors were obtained from an adult woman who had mild COVID-19 (a few samples of this study predate the infection). Cell type and time point are not known. Each CDR3 is given with its conserved first and last residue. Fields, in order: clone size, J gene, V gene, CDR3 length, D gene, CDR3 DNA, CDR3 protein. D genes are given only for firm matches. Size is omitted from some rows. Given values are once, few, many or a class for expanded clones.

size: -; J: TRBJ1-1; V: TRBV19; length: 13; D: -; DNA: TGTGCCAGTAGTTTCAGCAGGGACACTGAAGCTTTCTTT; CDR3: CASSFSRDTEAFF
size: few; J: TRBJ1-1; V: TRBV2; length: 13; D: -; DNA: TGTGCCAGCAGAGACAGGCTGAACACTGAAGCTTTCTTT; CDR3: CASRDRLNTEAFF
size: -; J: TRBJ2-7; V: TRBV6-1; length: 12; D: -; DNA: TGTGCCAGCACCCGGAGCTCCTACGAGCAGTACTTC; CDR3: CASTRSSYEQYF
size: -; J: TRBJ2-7; V: TRBV12-3/TRBV12-4; length: 17; D: -; DNA: TGTGCCAGCAGTTTAAGGTTGTCACCAGGAGCAGCCTACGAGCAGTACTTC; CDR3: CASSLRLSPGAAYEQYF
size: -; J: TRBJ1-2; V: TRBV12-3/TRBV12-4; length: 15; D: TRBD1; DNA: TGTGCCATCGCCCCCGCAGGACAGGGCCCCTATGGCTACACCTTC; CDR3: CAIAPAGQGPYGYTF
size: -; J: TRBJ1-1; V: TRBV5-1; length: 13; D: TRBD1; DNA: TGCGCCAGCAGCTTGGAGGGAGGGGGCCGAGCTTTCTTT; CDR3: CASSLEGGGRAFF
size: -; J: TRBJ1-1; V: TRBV5-1; length: 15; D: -; DNA: TGCGCCAGCAGCTTGGGCGCCAGGGTGAACACTGAAGCTTTCTTT; CDR3: CASSLGARVNTEAFF
size: -; J: TRBJ2-5; V: TRBV7-8; length: 16; D: -; DNA: TGTGCCAGCAGCTTTTTGTTTTTGGGGGGAGTGAAGACCCAGTACTTC; CDR3: CASSFLFLGGVKTQYF
size: few; J: TRBJ1-1; V: TRBV10-3; length: 15; D: TRBD1; DNA: TGTGCCATCAGTGGAAGACAGGGGAAATTCACTGAAGCTTTCTTT; CDR3: CAISGRQGKFTEAFF
size: -; J: TRBJ2-1; V: TRBV29-1; length: 12; D: -; DNA: TGCAGCGTTTGGGGCCCGCCTGATGAGCAGTTCTTC; CDR3: CSVWGPPDEQFF